This TCR beta chain was recorded in a study of cytomegalovirus exposure and HLA in healthy donors. The CDR3 is 16 amino acids. V was clipped by 5 bases and J by 1 base, with 18 bases between them. Germline CDR1 SEHNR, CDR2 FQNEAQ (reference sequence). The PCR had 60 Vbeta and 13 Jbeta primers. Some clones are missing from TCRdb's copy, which holds only in-frame ones; the method was immunoSEQ multiplex PCR. The sample shows 85,000 to 130,000 clones, 65% to 90% of them seen only once. V gene TRBV7-9 combines with J gene TRBJ2-7; D is unclear. The sequence came from a young woman in good health and CMV-seronegative. The sequenced sample consisted of PBMCs. The CDR3 here is CASSRLLSATSYEQYF. The CDR3, as DNA: TGTGCCAGCAGCCGGCTGCTGTCGGCGACTTCCTACGAGCAGTACTTC.